What follows are 14 T cell receptor beta chains derived from one specimen sequenced in a study of shared clonotypes between healthy human individuals. The naive CD8 population came from CD45RO-negative cells selected for CCR7, without terminally differentiated effector memory CD45RA+ cells. TCRdb's copy holds only in-frame clones and misses some; the assay was immunoSEQ multiplex PCR. The sample lists roughly 1,800,000 clones, about 95% occurring once. The sample consisted of naive CD8+ T cells sorted from blood. The source is a man aged 18 to 30 in good health.

This clone turned up a few times. This chain connects TRBV6-1 to TRBJ1-5; no reliable D call. Germline V gives CDR1 MNHNS, CDR2 SASEGT. Trimming shortened V by 2 bases and J by 2 bases, and 13 bases separated the two germline ends. This CDR3 has 16 residues. The CDR3: CASSESPGWGNQPQHF. CDR3 DNA sequence: TGTGCCAGCAGTGAATCCCCGGGTTGGGGCAATCAGCCCCAGCATTTT.

The CDR3 is CASSLSPTDALAKNIQYF. In nucleotides, the CDR3 is TGTGCCAGCAGTCTGTCCCCGACCGATGCTTTAGCCAAAAACATTCAGTACTTC. The chain is built from TRBV28 and TRBJ2-4, with D hard to call. CDR3 length: 18 amino acids. V was shortened by 5 bases and J by 0 bases, with 20 bases between the two germline ends. The germline gives CDR1 MDHEN, CDR2 SYDVKM. Variable domain in full (rest from reference TRBV28 and TRBJ2-4): DVKVTQSSRYLVKRTGEKVFLECVQDMDHENMFWYRQDPGLGLRLIYFSYDVKMKEKGDIPEGYSVSREKKERFSLILESASTNQTSMYLCASSLSPTDALAKNIQYFGAGTRLSVL.

This clone was seen just once. CDR3 protein: CASSPWDRDYAFF. As DNA, the CDR3 is TGTGCCAGTAGTCCGTGGGACAGGGATTACGCTTTCTTT. The gene calls are TRBV19 and TRBJ1-1; 9 positions match TRBD1. J gave up 11 bases and V 5 bases, and 9 bases lay outside the gene matches. CDR1 LNHDA and CDR2 SQIVND come from the germline V gene (reference sequence). The CDR3 is 13 residues long.

The V call is TRBV6-5, the J call TRBJ1-1; D perhaps matches TRBD1 (5 bases). V was shortened by 0 bases and J by 1 base, with 12 bases between the two germline ends. CDR1 is MNHEY, CDR2 SVGAGI, per germline. This CDR3 has 16 residues. CDR3 bases: TGTGCCAGCAGTTACTCGAGTGGGGCGCGGAACACTGAAGCTTTCTTT. It specifies CASSYSSGARNTEAFF.

This clone occurred a few times. This chain links TRBV7-9 with TRBJ2-7, with 8 bases that match TRBD1. CDR3 length equals 15 residues. J was trimmed by 7 bases and V by 4 bases; bases with no gene match: 12. Germline V gives CDR1 SEHNR, CDR2 FQNEAQ (reference sequence). CDR3 coding DNA: TGTGCCAGCAGCTCCCCTACAGGGGGGTTGTATGAGCAGTACTTC. Translation gives CASSSPTGGLYEQYF.

V is TRBV7-9 and J is TRBJ2-1, with 8 bases fitting TRBD2. With V trimmed by 6 bases and J by 2 bases, 12 bases remained unmatched. The CDR3 is 17 residues long. In germline, CDR1 is SEHNR, CDR2 FQNEAQ (reference sequence). The CDR3 nucleotides are TGTGCCAGCAGGTCCGTTGTAGCGGGGCCCACCTACAATGAGCAGTTCTTC. Amino acids: CASRSVVAGPTYNEQFF.

This chain joins TRBV10-1 and TRBJ2-2, with 11 bases aligning to TRBD2. The CDR3 is 13 amino acids. CDR1 WNHNN and CDR2 SYGVQD come from the germline V gene (reference sequence). Trimming at V came to 8 bases and at J to 6 bases, leaving 2 bases not matched to a gene. CDR3: CASRSGGAGELFF. CDR3 in DNA: TGCGCCAGCCGTAGCGGGGGGGCCGGGGAGCTGTTTTTT.

Points on this clone: Lacking the conserved final phenylalanine or tryptophan, this CDR3 likely reflects a read error. The rearrangement uses TRBV30 and TRBJ1-1; D gene ambiguous. The ends were cut back, 2 bases at V and 2 bases at J, with 3 bases in the middle. Germline values: CDR1 GTSNPN, CDR2 SVGIG (reference sequence). This CDR3 is built from 11 residues. CDR3 residues: CAWSRNTEAFV. CDR3 in DNA: TGTGCCTGGAGTCGTAACACTGAAGCTTTCGTT.

This sequence joins TRBV27 and TRBJ2-7, with 7 bases matching TRBD2. V was clipped by 0 bases and J by 5 bases; unmatched bases: 10. CDR3 length: 16 amino acids. Germline V gene data show CDR1 as MNHEY and CDR2 as SMNVEV (reference sequence). The CDR3 loop is CASSLSPGTGRDEQYF. CDR3 bases: TGTGCCAGCAGTTTATCTCCAGGGACGGGGAGGGACGAGCAGTACTTC.

The chain has TRBV9 and TRBJ2-2; 10 nucleotides agree with TRBD2. CDR1 is SGDLS, CDR2 YYNGEE, per germline. V dropped 5 bases and J dropped 7; count of bases not matched to a gene: 14. The CDR3 is 17 residues long. CDR3 amino acids: CASSRNLAGELHGELFF. The CDR3 nucleotides are TGTGCCAGCAGTCGAAACCTAGCGGGAGAACTTCACGGGGAGCTGTTTTTT.

The gene calls are TRBV11-2 and TRBJ2-1; TRBD2 matches at 7 bases. Germline lookup yields CDR1 SGHAT and CDR2 FQNNGV. Unmatched junction bases numbered 13, after V lost 5 bases and J lost 9 bases. This CDR3 is built from 15 residues. The CDR3 DNA follows: TGTGCCAGCAGCCCTCCCACCGTCGGGAGGACTGAGCAGTTCTTC. As protein: CASSPPTVGRTEQFF.

The rearrangement joins TRBV6-1 to TRBJ2-7; maybe TRBD2 (5 bases). The CDR3 is 14 amino acids. V was pared by 2 bases and J by 6 bases, with 14 bases between. Looked up from germline, CDR1 is MNHNS and CDR2 is SASEGT. The CDR3 DNA sequence: TGTGCCAGCAGTGAAATCGCTAGCCCCGGCGAGCAGTACTTC. It codes for CASSEIASPGEQYF.

The V gene is TRBV27, the J gene TRBJ2-7; 9 nucleotides line up with TRBD2. Germline V gene sequence: CDR1 MNHEY, CDR2 SMNVEV (reference sequence). This CDR3 is built from 12 residues. With 8 bases clipped from V and 5 bases from J, the junction kept 4 bases outside the gene matches. CDR3 sequence reads: CASHSGGHEQYF. The CDR3 DNA is TGTGCCAGCCATAGCGGGGGCCACGAGCAGTACTTC.

The gene calls are TRBV10-1 and TRBJ2-7, with a possible D match to TRBD1 (6 bases). Per the germline V gene, CDR1 is WNHNN and CDR2 is SYGVQD (reference sequence). V was shortened by 0 bases and J by 3 bases, with 9 bases between the two germline ends. This CDR3 is built from 14 residues. The CDR3, as DNA: TGCGCCAGCAGTGAGTCCAGGGGAAGCTACGAGCAGTACTTC. It is translated as CASSESRGSYEQYF.